Listed below are T cell receptor beta chains from one sample, sequenced in a study of blood T cell repertoires in COVID-19. The assay was immunoSEQ multiplex PCR, and TCRdb's table has in-frame clones only and misses some. The table lists 250,000 or so clones, roughly four fifths of them singletons. The sample comprised PBMCs or T cells enriched from blood (not recorded which). The receptor set was obtained from a man in his forties or fifties who had recovered from COVID-19. Each CDR3 is given with its conserved first and last residue. The D gene is left open where the match is weak. Size tells how often a clone was seen (once, few, many) or the class of an expanded clone, and some rows leave it out.

TRBV7-9	.	TRBD1	TRBJ2-7	CASSLAGATRGQGFHEQYF	TGTGCCAGCAGCTTAGCAGGTGCAACCCGTGGACAGGGGTTCCACGAGCAGTACTTC
TRBV24-1	.	TRBD2	TRBJ2-2	CATSDSRGGIGSGELFF	TGTGCCACCAGTGATTCCCGGGGGGGCATCGGTTCCGGGGAGCTGTTTTTT
TRBV7-9	.	TRBD2	TRBJ2-5	CASSFSGEETQYF	TGTGCCAGCAGCTTTAGCGGGGAAGAGACCCAGTACTTC
TRBV5-4	once	.	TRBJ1-1	CASSSQTGRNTEAFF	TGTGCCAGCAGCTCCCAGACGGGGAGGAACACTGAAGCTTTCTTT
TRBV6-5	.	.	TRBJ2-7	CASSYSDSYYEQYF	TGTGCCAGCAGTTACTCGGACAGCTACTACGAGCAGTACTTC
TRBV7-9	.	TRBD1	TRBJ1-4	CASSPRDRGNEKLFF	TGTGCCAGCAGCCCCCGGGACAGGGGTAATGAAAAACTGTTTTTT
TRBV9	.	TRBD1	TRBJ1-2	CASSAWDSEVGGYTF	TGTGCCAGCAGCGCCTGGGACAGTGAGGTGGGGGGCTACACCTTC
TRBV13	.	.	TRBJ1-1	CASSLAGSGTMNTEAFF	TGTGCCAGCAGCTTAGCCGGGAGCGGAACCATGAACACTGAAGCTTTCTTT
TRBV2	.	.	TRBJ1-2	CASSEGRQRDGYTF	TGTGCCAGCAGTGAAGGGAGACAGCGGGATGGCTACACCTTC
TRBV11-2	.	.	TRBJ2-1	CASSPLTALLVYEQFF	TGTGCCAGCAGCCCCCTTACGGCGCTACTAGTATATGAGCAGTTCTTC
TRBV6-5	.	.	TRBJ1-2	CASTVTLQVGYTF	TGTGCCAGCACCGTCACCTTACAGGTTGGCTACACCTTC
TRBV12-3/TRBV12-4	.	.	TRBJ2-7	CASSRTENYEQYF	TGTGCCAGCAGTCGGACTGAGAATTACGAGCAGTACTTC
TRBV5-1	.	TRBD1	TRBJ1-4	CASSLGGEGEKLFF	TGCGCCAGCAGCTTAGGGGGCGAAGGTGAAAAACTGTTTTTT
TRBV28	.	TRBD1	TRBJ2-7	CASSLTGDRYEQYF	TGTGCCAGCAGTTTAACAGGGGATCGGTACGAGCAGTACTTC
TRBV11-3	.	TRBD2	TRBJ2-1	CASSSTSSYNEQFF	TGTGCCAGCAGCTCGACTAGCTCATACAATGAGCAGTTCTTC
TRBV3-1/TRBV3-2	.	.	TRBJ2-1	CASRVGGGEQFF	TGTGCCAGCAGGGTCGGGGGAGGAGAGCAGTTCTTC
TRBV5-1	.	.	TRBJ2-6	CASRTGLLTSGANVLTF	TGCGCCAGCAGGACGGGACTCCTGACCTCTGGGGCCAACGTCCTGACTTTC
TRBV5-4	.	TRBD2	TRBJ2-7	CASSLGEGQYF	TGTGCCAGCAGCCTCGGGGAGGGGCAGTACTTC
TRBV28	.	.	TRBJ2-1	CASSSPGRAHNEQFF	TGTGCCAGCAGTTCCCCGGGCAGGGCCCACAATGAGCAGTTCTTC
TRBV21-1	.	.	TRBJ2-3	CASSKGPSGSTDTQYF	TGTGCCAGCAGCAAAGGGCCTAGCGGGAGCACAGATACGCAGTATTTT
TRBV2	.	.	TRBJ1-3	CASSVGLATLRNTIYF	TGTGCCAGCAGTGTCGGTCTCGCCACCCTTCGAAACACCATATATTTT
TRBV19	.	TRBD1	TRBJ2-1	CASRYGGAQGAGEQFF	TGTGCCAGCAGATATGGAGGTGCGCAGGGGGCAGGGGAGCAGTTCTTC
TRBV5-4	.	.	TRBJ1-4	CASSLPGGLGEKLFF	TGTGCCAGCAGCTTGCCCGGGGGGCTGGGTGAAAAACTGTTTTTT
TRBV9	.	TRBD2	TRBJ2-7	CASSLGTSSRGEQYF	TGTGCCAGCAGCCTAGGGACTAGCTCTCGGGGGGAGCAGTACTTC
TRBV30	.	.	TRBJ2-1	CARRYVRASSYNEQFF	TGTGCCCGGCGGTACGTGAGGGCGAGCTCCTACAATGAGCAGTTCTTC
TRBV6-5	.	TRBD1	TRBJ1-4	CASSRTGSNEKLFF	TGTGCCAGCAGCCGGACAGGGTCGAATGAAAAACTGTTTTTT
TRBV7-2	.	TRBD1	TRBJ2-1	CASSNGQGPYNEQFF	TGTGCCAGCAGCAACGGACAGGGGCCCTACAATGAGCAGTTCTTC
TRBV5-1	.	TRBD1	TRBJ1-1	CASSPTGLNTEAFF	TGCGCCAGCAGCCCGACAGGGTTGAACACTGAAGCTTTCTTT
TRBV7-6	.	TRBD2	TRBJ2-5	CASSSRGLAGVETQYF	TGTGCCAGCAGCTCCCGCGGGCTAGCGGGAGTGGAGACCCAGTACTTC
TRBV9	few	TRBD1	TRBJ1-2	CASSAAGTGDGYGYTF	TGTGCCAGCAGCGCTGCCGGGACAGGGGATGGCTATGGCTACACCTTC
TRBV10-3	.	TRBD2	TRBJ2-3	CAVGLAGGAQYF	TGTGCCGTCGGACTAGCGGGAGGTGCGCAGTATTTT
TRBV6-5	once	TRBD1	TRBJ1-2	CASSTRDRESQGYTF	TGTGCCAGCAGTACCCGGGACAGGGAGTCTCAGGGCTACACCTTC
TRBV11-2	.	TRBD1	TRBJ2-3	CASSFRAGGLLTDTQYF	TGTGCCAGCAGCTTTAGGGCAGGGGGCCTTCTCACAGATACGCAGTATTTT
TRBV12-3/TRBV12-4	.	.	TRBJ2-7	CASSRESYEQYF	TGTGCCAGCAGCAGGGAATCCTACGAGCAGTACTTC
TRBV7-8	.	TRBD1	TRBJ2-1	CASRGGGSYNEQFF	TGTGCCAGCAGAGGGGGCGGCTCCTACAATGAGCAGTTCTTC
TRBV4-2	.	.	TRBJ1-1	CASSQPAGDTEAFF	TGTGCCAGCAGCCAACCGGCCGGGGACACTGAAGCTTTCTTT
TRBV6-4	few	.	TRBJ2-3	CASSESKVSTDTQYF	TGTGCCAGCAGTGAGTCTAAAGTCAGCACAGATACGCAGTATTTT
TRBV6-2/TRBV6-3	.	TRBD2	TRBJ2-7	CASSPPAGGSYEQYF	TGTGCCAGCAGCCCACCAGCGGGAGGTTCCTACGAGCAGTACTTC
TRBV7-6	.	.	TRBJ1-2	CATRPPGIGYGYTF	TGTGCCACACGACCTCCGGGAATCGGCTATGGCTACACCTTC
TRBV5-1	.	.	TRBJ2-7	CASSYGGYEQYF	TGCGCCAGCAGCTACGGTGGCTACGAGCAGTACTTC
TRBV11-2	.	.	TRBJ2-1	CASSLNLGDEQFF	TGTGCCAGCAGCCTCAACCTCGGGGATGAGCAGTTCTTC
TRBV4-3	.	.	TRBJ1-2	CASSPTGGNYGYTF	TGCGCCAGCAGCCCCACCGGCGGCAACTATGGCTACACCTTC
TRBV15	.	TRBD1	TRBJ2-5	CATSIDRVPQYF	TGTGCCACCAGCATCGACAGGGTACCCCAGTACTTC
TRBV19	.	TRBD1	TRBJ1-2	CASSTRGSGYTF	TGTGCCAGTAGTACCAGGGGGTCGGGCTACACCTTC
TRBV9	.	TRBD2	TRBJ2-5	CASSARPTSGGSSVQYF	TGTGCCAGCAGCGCGCGCCCAACTAGCGGGGGATCTAGCGTCCAGTACTTC
TRBV5-1	.	TRBD1	TRBJ2-7	CASSLAGTGYYEQYF	TGCGCCAGCAGCTTGGCCGGGACAGGGTATTACGAGCAGTACTTC
TRBV5-1	.	TRBD2	TRBJ2-7	CASSPTHSGGAYEQYF	TGCGCCAGCAGCCCAACTCATAGCGGGGGGGCCTACGAGCAGTACTTC
TRBV30	.	TRBD1	TRBJ1-5	CAWSLGQSNQPQHF	TGTGCCTGGAGTCTGGGACAGTCAAATCAGCCCCAGCATTTT
TRBV7-9	.	TRBD2	TRBJ2-7	CASSWRRGSSYEQYF	TGTGCCAGCAGCTGGAGGCGGGGGTCTTCCTACGAGCAGTACTTC
TRBV19	.	.	TRBJ2-2	CASSFLRGNTGELFF	TGTGCCAGTAGTTTCCTCAGGGGGAACACCGGGGAGCTGTTTTTT
TRBV30	.	.	TRBJ2-7	CASSGLYEQYF	TGTGCCTCCTCCGGACTTTACGAGCAGTACTTC
TRBV7-3	.	TRBD1	TRBJ2-3	CASSLMGQDTDTQYF	TGTGCCAGCAGCTTAATGGGACAGGACACAGATACGCAGTATTTT
TRBV11-3	.	.	TRBJ1-2	CASSLGADRGLKGYTF	TGTGCCAGCAGCTTGGGGGCCGACAGAGGGTTAAAGGGCTACACCTTC
TRBV7-8	few	TRBD2	TRBJ2-4	CASSLGDYNIQYF	TGTGCCAGCAGCTTAGGGGACTATAACATTCAGTACTTC